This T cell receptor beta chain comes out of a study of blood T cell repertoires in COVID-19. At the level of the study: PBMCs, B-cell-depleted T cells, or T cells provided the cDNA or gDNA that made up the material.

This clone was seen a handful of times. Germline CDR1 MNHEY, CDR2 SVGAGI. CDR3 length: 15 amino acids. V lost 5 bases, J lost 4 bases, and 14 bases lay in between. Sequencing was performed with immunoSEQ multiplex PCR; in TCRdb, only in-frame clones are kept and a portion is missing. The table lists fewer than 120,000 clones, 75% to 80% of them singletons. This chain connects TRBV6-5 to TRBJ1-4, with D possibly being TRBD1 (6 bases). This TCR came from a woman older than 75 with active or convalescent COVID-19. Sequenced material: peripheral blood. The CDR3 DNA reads TGTGCCAGCAGTCTGACGACAGGAGTTAATGAAAAACTGTTTTTT. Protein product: CASSLTTGVNEKLFF.